This T cell receptor beta chain was recovered during a study of shared clonotypes between healthy human individuals (dated by TCRdb to about 2020). Notes on the research overall: The cohort comprised two women and three men aged 18 to 49 years. To estimate repertoire size and how much clonotype sharing occurs between individuals, the study deeply sequenced the blood TCR repertoires of about five healthy adults. For each donor, CD4 naive and CD4 memory were each given three plates, CD8 naive was given two plates, and CD8 memory was given one plate. To increase sequencing depth and limit assay-specific biases, TCR repertoire library preparation and sequencing were carried out by different laboratories using diverse techniques. Between about 0.8 and 9 billion PBMCs per donor were obtained by leukapheresis. The paper's findings and limits, for the study overall: Sampling was restricted to blood, and TCR repertoires in tissues likely differ from the TCR repertoires found in blood. Higher generation probabilities were observed for clonotypes shared by all four sorted-subset donors than for non-shared clonotypes. Across a handful of donors, roughly 5.1% of naive CD4, approximately 3.5% of naive CD8, 2.3% of memory CD4, and 0.4% of memory CD8 clonotypes were shared. Because the study included only a small number of donors, the genetic and exposure-history diversity represented was limited. Pairwise subsampling led to the expectation that sequencing depth would affect the degree of clonotype sharing among donors. Estimated clonotype richness was generally larger for naive than for memory subsets. Rarefaction of sorted-subset datasets indicated incomplete sequencing despite the large sequencing depth.

Donors were healthy HIV-negative adults with no recently reported acute infections or vaccinations. Only Caucasian adults living in Nashville, Tennessee, USA were represented among the donors. CD4+ T cells were enriched by magnetic negative selection; naive cells were then positively selected on CD45RA, and the negative fraction formed the memory subset. Blood was obtained by leukapheresis, after which PBMCs were separated by Ficoll-Histopaque density gradient centrifugation and cryopreserved in liquid nitrogen vapor phase. Analytical flow cytometry was used to check the purity and quantity of each magnetically sorted T cell population. Genomic DNA was isolated from every sorted fraction and measured by UV absorbance on a Nanodrop 2000c. On this clone: Its target antigen remains unknown. The sample holds no much larger clone one base away, and base qualities are not on file.

Using the deep immunoSEQ assay, TCR CDR3 regions were amplified from genomic DNA by multiplex PCR. For each cell subset, the extracted genomic DNA was distributed evenly across all wells of several immunoSEQ 96-well plates, and each plate served as one replicate. Each replicate PCR for sorted subsets received about 180 ng genomic DNA, equal to 28,000 or so T cell genomes. The purified libraries were quantified using a Qubit 3.0 fluorometer, sized with a Bioanalyzer 2100, and then quantified again using the KAPA Library Quantification kit. A separate single-read 150-cycle Illumina NextSeq 550 flow cell was used to sequence each immunoSEQ 96-well plate. On the authors' methods: The immunoSEQ output contained only junctional sequences without quality scores, so filtering could not match that applied to full-length reads. To assign V/J genes and CDR3, sequences were annotated against IMGT germline references using PyIR, a Python wrapper for IgBLAST v1.9. Any read was removed if the V/J assignment was weak (E-value above 1e-6), the CDR3 was missing, or the read contained stop codons, out-of-frame junctions, or ambiguous translated residues. V3J clonotypes were defined as sequences sharing an identical inferred V gene, J gene, and CDR3 amino acid sequence. Percentage overlap between repertoires was computed as shared unique clonotypes divided by the size of the smaller repertoire. Richness of each repertoire was evaluated using RTK rarefaction, the Chao1 estimator, and Recon v2.1 estimates of unobserved clonotypes. Generation probabilities for all TCRbeta clonotypes obtained by the gDNA method from four donors were computed using OLGA. TCRdb took this table from immuneACCESS and kept in-frame rearrangements with V and J called. Such tables lack part of the clones; where checked against another copy, unresolved V genes explain under half of the gap, and the rest is unexplained. The V and J calls and the clone size are those of that table, but D and trimming were determined from the DNA. This sample has about 2.5 million clones in its table, and 85% to 95% of those were observed once. The ten largest clones represent around 0.38% of the sample.

Its CDR3 holds 14 amino acids, cysteine through phenylalanine. Solely the CDR3 DNA is kept, with 42 bases framed from the first base. Via the germline V gene, CDR1 is MDHEN and CDR2 SYDVKM. V loses 5 bases, J loses 5 bases, and the germline ends lie 12 bases apart. This TCR was recovered from a man aged 18 to 30 in good health. Some clones in this sample may be carry-over from other donors' samples. Sequenced material: naive CD4+ T cells from PBMCs. Per the publication, the cell subset or site label means: CD45RA+ positively selected. This sequence uses TRBV28 and TRBJ2-2, with TRBD1 as a weak D call on 6 bases. The CDR3 protein: CASSTGRGTGELFF. The nucleotides are TGTGCCAGCAGTACAGGGCGAGGGACCGGGGAGCTGTTTTTT.